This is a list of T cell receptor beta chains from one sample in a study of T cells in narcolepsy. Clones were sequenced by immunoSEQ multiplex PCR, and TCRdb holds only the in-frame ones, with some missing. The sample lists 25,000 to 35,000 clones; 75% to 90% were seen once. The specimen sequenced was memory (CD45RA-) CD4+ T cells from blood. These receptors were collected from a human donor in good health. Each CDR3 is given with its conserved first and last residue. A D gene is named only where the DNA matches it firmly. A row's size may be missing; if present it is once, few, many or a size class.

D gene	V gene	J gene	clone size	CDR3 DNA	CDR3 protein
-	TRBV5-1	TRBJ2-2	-	TGCGCCAGCAGCCGCGGAGCGGCGAACACCGGGGAGCTGTTTTTT	CASSRGAANTGELFF
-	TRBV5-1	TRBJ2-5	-	TGCGCCAGCAGCTTGGGCCCACAAGAGACCCAGTACTTC	CASSLGPQETQYF
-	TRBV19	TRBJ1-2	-	TGTGCCAGTAGTATATCTTCCCCAACGGAGGGCTACACCTTC	CASSISSPTEGYTF
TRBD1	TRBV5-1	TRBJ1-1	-	TGCGCCAGCACGTTCGGGACAGGGTTCATGAACACTGAAGCTTTCTTT	CASTFGTGFMNTEAFF
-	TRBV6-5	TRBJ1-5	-	TGTGCCAGCAGTTTGGGGGGGGGCCGTAGGAATCAGCCCCAGCATTTT	CASSLGGGRRNQPQHF
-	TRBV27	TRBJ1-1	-	TGTGCCAGCAGCCTCGGAGGTCGGACTGAAGCTTTCTTT	CASSLGGRTEAFF
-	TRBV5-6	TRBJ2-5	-	TGTGCCAGCAGCTTAATGCGCGGGGCAGGCCGGGGGAAAGAGACCCAGTACTTC	CASSLMRGAGRGKETQYF
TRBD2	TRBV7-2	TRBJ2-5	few	TGTGCCAGCAGCTTATTCGGGACTAGGGAGACCCAGTACTTC	CASSLFGTRETQYF
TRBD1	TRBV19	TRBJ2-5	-	TGTGCCAGTGAGGCCAAGGGGGCCACGAACCAAGAGACCCAGTACTTC	CASEAKGATNQETQYF
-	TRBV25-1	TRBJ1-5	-	TGTGCCAGCAGTGAATACGGGAACAGAGATCAGCCCCAGCATTTT	CASSEYGNRDQPQHF
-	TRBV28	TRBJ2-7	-	TGTGCCAGCACGCCCCGCCTATACAGGGTGCGCGTCTCCTACGAGCAGTACTTC	CASTPRLYRVRVSYEQYF
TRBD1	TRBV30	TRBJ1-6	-	TGTGCCTGGACCCGACAGGGGAGTTATTCACCCCTCCACTTT	CAWTRQGSYSPLHF
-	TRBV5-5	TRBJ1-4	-	TGTGCCAGCAGCTTAGGAATTCCAGGGACCCCTAATGAAAAACTGTTTTTT	CASSLGIPGTPNEKLFF
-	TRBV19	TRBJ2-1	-	TGTGCCAGTAGTGTGGGGGCAGGGTGGGACAATGAGCAGTTCTTC	CASSVGAGWDNEQFF
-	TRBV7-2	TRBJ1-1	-	TGTGCCAGCAGCTTAATCAACTACGGTGAAGCTTTCTTT	CASSLINYGEAFF
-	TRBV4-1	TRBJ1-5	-	TGCGCCAGCAGCCAAGCAAGGCTTAGCAATCAGCCCCAGCATTTT	CASSQARLSNQPQHF
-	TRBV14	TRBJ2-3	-	TGTGCCAGCAGCCCCCGGGGCTATATGCAGTATTTT	CASSPRGYMQYF
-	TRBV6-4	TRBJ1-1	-	TGTGCCAGCAGAAGAAGCCCGGACCACACTGAAGCTTTCTTT	CASRRSPDHTEAFF
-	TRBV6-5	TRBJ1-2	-	TGTGCCAGCAGTCTAGGTACAGGTTACTATGGCTACACCTTC	CASSLGTGYYGYTF
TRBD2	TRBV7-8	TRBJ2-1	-	TGTGCCAGCAGTCAACGACAACTAGCGGCCCTCTCCAATGAGCAGTTCTTC	CASSQRQLAALSNEQFF
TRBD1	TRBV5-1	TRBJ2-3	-	TGCGCCAGCAGCTTGCGGCCGACAGGGACGACGGTAGATACGCAGTATTTT	CASSLRPTGTTVDTQYF
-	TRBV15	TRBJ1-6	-	TGTGCCACCAGCAGAGCAGGGGCTAATTCACCCCTCCACTTT	CATSRAGANSPLHF
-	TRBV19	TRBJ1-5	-	TGTGCCAGTAGTGTACGGGTCAATCAGCCCCAGCATTTT	CASSVRVNQPQHF
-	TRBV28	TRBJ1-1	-	TGTGCCAGCAGCTTCGGGACATATACGAACACTGAAGCTTTCTTT	CASSFGTYTNTEAFF
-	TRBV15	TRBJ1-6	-	TGTGCCACCAGCAGAGATCAGACGTATAATTCACCCCTCCACTTT	CATSRDQTYNSPLHF
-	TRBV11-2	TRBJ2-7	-	TGTGCCACCGGGATTTCCGCTTACGAGCAGTACTTC	CATGISAYEQYF
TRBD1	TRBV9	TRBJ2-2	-	TGTGCCAGCAGCGTGGGGGGACAGGTGATTTCCGGGGAGCTGTTTTTT	CASSVGGQVISGELFF
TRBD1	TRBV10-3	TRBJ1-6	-	TGTGCCATCAGGGGGACAGGCTCCCAATATTCACCCCTCCACTTT	CAIRGTGSQYSPLHF
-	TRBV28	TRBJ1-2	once	TGTGCCATCCAGACACCTGGGGACTATGGCTACACCTTC	CAIQTPGDYGYTF
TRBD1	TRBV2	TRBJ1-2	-	TGTGCCAGCAGTCCTGGGACAGGGGATGGCTACACCTTC	CASSPGTGDGYTF
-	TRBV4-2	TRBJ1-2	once	TGTGCCAGCAGCCAAGTAGGTGGGGGTAAGAACCCTGGCTACACCTTC	CASSQVGGGKNPGYTF
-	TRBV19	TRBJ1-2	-	TGTGCCAGTAGTATAGATCTATTGGCAGGGGCGAACTATGGCTACACCTTC	CASSIDLLAGANYGYTF
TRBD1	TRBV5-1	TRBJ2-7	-	TGCGCCAGCAAGCCGGGACAGGCCTACTCCTACGAGCAGTACTTC	CASKPGQAYSYEQYF
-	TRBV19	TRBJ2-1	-	TGTGCCAGTAGTAGCCGAAAGACAGGAAGGGATGAGCAGTTCTTC	CASSSRKTGRDEQFF
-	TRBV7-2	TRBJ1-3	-	TGTGCCAGCAGTTACGTATGGTTCGGAGGAAACACCATATATTTT	CASSYVWFGGNTIYF
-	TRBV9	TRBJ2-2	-	TGTGCCAGCCCCTCCACCGGGGAGCTGTTTTTT	CASPSTGELFF
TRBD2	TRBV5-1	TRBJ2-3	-	TGCGCCAGCAGACAAGCGGGGTTCACAGATACGCAGTATTTT	CASRQAGFTDTQYF
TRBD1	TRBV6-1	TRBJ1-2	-	TGTGCCAGCAGTGAACGACTCATGACAGGGATCTCTTCTAACTATGGCTACACCTTC	CASSERLMTGISSNYGYTF
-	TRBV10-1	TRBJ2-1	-	TGCGCCAGCAGTGAGTCCGGGGGCTTCACCTACAATGAGCAGTTCTTC	CASSESGGFTYNEQFF
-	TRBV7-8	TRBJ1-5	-	TGTGCCAGCAGCGGGGGCGGCTCGGGACAGCCCCAGCATTTT	CASSGGGSGQPQHF
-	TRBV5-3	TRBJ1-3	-	TGTGCCAGAAGCTCCCGAGGGGGTGTGAAGCCTGGAAACACCATATATTTT	CARSSRGGVKPGNTIYF
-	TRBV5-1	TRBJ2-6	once	TGCGCCAGCAGCCTGATCTCTGGGGCCAACGTCCTGACTTTC	CASSLISGANVLTF
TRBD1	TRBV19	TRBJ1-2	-	TGTGCCAGTAGTCCTCAGACAGGGGGCAACTATGGCTACACCTTC	CASSPQTGGNYGYTF